The rows below give T cell receptor beta chains drawn from one sample of a study of shared clonotypes between healthy human individuals. Generated by immunoSEQ multiplex PCR, the TCRdb table keeps only in-frame clones and is missing some. The table records under 2,000,000 clones, approximately 94% of them present only once. Sequenced input: naive CD8+ T cells sorted from blood. The receptor source for this set is a man aged 18 to 35 in good health. Each CDR3 is given with its conserved first and last residue. D genes are given only for firm matches. Not all rows give a size; the values are once, few, many and, for expanded clones, a class.

D,size,V,J,CDR3,DNA
-,-,TRBV11-2,TRBJ2-7,CASSPGASYEQYF,TGTGCCAGCAGCCCGGGGGCCTCCTACGAGCAGTACTTC
-,-,TRBV27,TRBJ2-2,CASSSLGSGELFF,TGTGCCAGCAGTTCGCTTGGGTCCGGGGAGCTGTTTTTT
-,-,TRBV7-7,TRBJ2-7,CASSLAPGYEQYF,TGTGCTAGCAGCTTAGCCCCGGGATACGAGCAGTACTTC
-,-,TRBV5-4,TRBJ2-7,CASSLWDGSYEQYF,TGTGCCAGCAGCTTGTGGGACGGCTCCTACGAGCAGTACTTC
-,-,TRBV7-9,TRBJ2-3,CASSLARATTDTQYF,TGTGCCAGCAGCTTAGCCAGGGCAACCACAGATACGCAGTATTTT
-,-,TRBV19,TRBJ1-1,CASSHTGASGVTEAFF,TGTGCCAGTAGTCACACGGGTGCCTCAGGAGTCACTGAAGCTTTCTTT
-,-,TRBV29-1,TRBJ2-7,CSVEVDPSYEQYF,TGCAGCGTTGAAGTGGACCCCTCCTACGAGCAGTACTTC
TRBD1,-,TRBV29-1,TRBJ1-4,CSVFDREANEKLFF,TGCAGCGTCTTCGACAGGGAGGCTAATGAAAAACTGTTTTTT
-,-,TRBV11-2,TRBJ1-1,CASSSHTAGDTEAFF,TGTGCCAGCAGTTCCCACACCGCGGGGGACACTGAAGCTTTCTTT
TRBD1,once,TRBV11-2,TRBJ2-7,CASSLGRGLSYEQYF,TGTGCCAGCAGCTTAGGCAGGGGGCTCTCCTACGAGCAGTACTTC
-,-,TRBV2,TRBJ2-7,CASSESGVPYEQYF,TGTGCCAGCAGTGAATCGGGGGTCCCCTACGAGCAGTACTTC
-,-,TRBV4-1,TRBJ2-7,CASSQVPGLYEQYF,TGCGCCAGCAGCCAAGTACCGGGTTTGTACGAGCAGTACTTC